This is a list of T cell receptor beta chains from one sample in a study of T-cell memory formation after mild COVID-19. MiXCR, run by TCRdb on the 5' RACE reads, gives a single entry per CDR3 protein. In the table there are 550,000 to 650,000 distinct CDR3 sequences, roughly 17% of which are singletons. Material for sequencing was PBMCs or a T cell subset sorted from them (not recorded which). The receptor source for this set is an adult woman who had mild COVID-19 (a few samples of this study predate the infection). Cell type and time point are not known. CDR3s include the opening cysteine and the closing phenylalanine or tryptophan. A D gene is named only where the DNA matches it firmly. The size field is filled for only some rows; it gives once, few, many or a size class.

clone_size: -
j_call: TRBJ2-7
d_call: -
v_call: TRBV2
cdr3_nt: TGTGCCAGCCGAGGGGCCATCGCCCGTCGCGAGCAGTACTTC
cdr3_aa: CASRGAIARREQYF

clone_size: few
j_call: TRBJ1-2
d_call: -
v_call: TRBV6-5
cdr3_nt: TGTGCCAGCAGTTACCGAGGACGGAGCTATGGCTACACCTTC
cdr3_aa: CASSYRGRSYGYTF

clone_size: many
j_call: TRBJ2-1
d_call: -
v_call: TRBV27
cdr3_nt: TGTGCCAGCAGTCCCCGGCCCGCAGTTGAGCAGTTCTTC
cdr3_aa: CASSPRPAVEQFF

clone_size: few
j_call: TRBJ2-7
d_call: TRBD1
v_call: TRBV7-9
cdr3_nt: TGTGCCAGCAGCTGGGGACAGGATCCCTACGAGCAGTACTTC
cdr3_aa: CASSWGQDPYEQYF

clone_size: -
j_call: TRBJ2-6
d_call: -
v_call: TRBV18
cdr3_nt: TGTGCCAGCTCACAAGGCCAGGGGCTCTCTGGGGCCAACGTCCTGACTTTC
cdr3_aa: CASSQGQGLSGANVLTF

clone_size: -
j_call: TRBJ1-1
d_call: -
v_call: TRBV6-6
cdr3_nt: TGTGCCAGCAGTTACCGCGAGGGAAACACTGAAGCTTTCTTT
cdr3_aa: CASSYREGNTEAFF

clone_size: -
j_call: TRBJ2-3
d_call: TRBD1
v_call: TRBV12-3/TRBV12-4
cdr3_nt: TGTGCCAGCAGCACCGACAGGGCTATCACAGATATGGTCCAGTATTTT
cdr3_aa: CASSTDRAITDMVQYF

clone_size: -
j_call: TRBJ2-7
d_call: TRBD1
v_call: TRBV9
cdr3_nt: TGTGCCAGCAGCCCGGGACAGTCCACCTACGAGCAGTACTTC
cdr3_aa: CASSPGQSTYEQYF

clone_size: few
j_call: TRBJ2-7
d_call: -
v_call: TRBV6-6
cdr3_nt: TGTGCCAGCAGTTATACAGAAGAGCAGTACTTC
cdr3_aa: CASSYTEEQYF

clone_size: few
j_call: TRBJ1-2
d_call: TRBD1
v_call: TRBV9
cdr3_nt: TGTGCCAGCAGCGAAGGGGGGACAGACTATGGCTACACCTTC
cdr3_aa: CASSEGGTDYGYTF

clone_size: few
j_call: TRBJ2-7
d_call: -
v_call: TRBV6-6
cdr3_nt: TGTGCCAGCAGCCGGATCCGTGACGGGGCCTACGAGCAGTACTTC
cdr3_aa: CASSRIRDGAYEQYF

clone_size: few
j_call: TRBJ1-1
d_call: TRBD1
v_call: TRBV9
cdr3_nt: TGTGCCAGCAGCGTAGCTCAACTCAGGGGGCAGGCGAACACTGAAGCTTTCTTT
cdr3_aa: CASSVAQLRGQANTEAFF

clone_size: few
j_call: TRBJ1-1
d_call: -
v_call: TRBV29-1
cdr3_nt: TGCAGCGTTGTATGGACGGCCGACCTGGAAGCTTTCTTT
cdr3_aa: CSVVWTADLEAFF

clone_size: -
j_call: TRBJ2-3
d_call: TRBD2
v_call: TRBV6-2/TRBV6-3
cdr3_nt: TGTGCCAGCAGCCGCAGGGGACTAGCGGTGGATACGCAGTATTTT
cdr3_aa: CASSRRGLAVDTQYF

clone_size: few
j_call: TRBJ2-3
d_call: -
v_call: TRBV4-1
cdr3_nt: TGCGCCAGCAGCCAATTAGGGGCCGGCACAGATACGCAGTATTTT
cdr3_aa: CASSQLGAGTDTQYF

clone_size: -
j_call: TRBJ2-5
d_call: -
v_call: TRBV15
cdr3_nt: TGTGCCACCAGCAGGGACCTGGGTCAGGGCGAAGAGACCCAGTACTTC
cdr3_aa: CATSRDLGQGEETQYF

clone_size: -
j_call: TRBJ2-7
d_call: TRBD2
v_call: TRBV19
cdr3_nt: TGTGCCAGTAGTCCTAGCGGGAGGGCCAGAGGCTCCTACGAGCAGTACTTC
cdr3_aa: CASSPSGRARGSYEQYF

clone_size: once
j_call: TRBJ2-5
d_call: TRBD2
v_call: TRBV12-3/TRBV12-4
cdr3_nt: TGTGCCAGCAGCCCTCTCGGACTAGCGGGGGGCACTCAAGAGACCCAGTACTTC
cdr3_aa: CASSPLGLAGGTQETQYF

clone_size: -
j_call: TRBJ2-7
d_call: TRBD2
v_call: TRBV11-2
cdr3_nt: TGTGCCAGCAGCTCTTCCCTCTCTAGCGGGGGACTCGAGCAGTACTTC
cdr3_aa: CASSSSLSSGGLEQYF

clone_size: -
j_call: TRBJ2-7
d_call: -
v_call: TRBV4-2
cdr3_nt: TGTGCCAGCAGCCAAGAAATGGGTTTCACCTACGAGCAGTACTTC
cdr3_aa: CASSQEMGFTYEQYF

clone_size: -
j_call: TRBJ1-2
d_call: -
v_call: TRBV18
cdr3_nt: TGTGCCAGCTCACCAGTACGACAGGCTGCGGAATATGGCTACACCTTC
cdr3_aa: CASSPVRQAAEYGYTF

clone_size: -
j_call: TRBJ1-1
d_call: -
v_call: TRBV12-3/TRBV12-4
cdr3_nt: TGTGCCAGCAGTTTCGGACCTGCGAACACTGAAGCTTTCTTT
cdr3_aa: CASSFGPANTEAFF

clone_size: few
j_call: TRBJ1-1
d_call: TRBD1
v_call: TRBV6-2/TRBV6-3
cdr3_nt: TGTGCCAGCAGTTACTCCGGGACAGGCAACACTGAAGCTTTCTTT
cdr3_aa: CASSYSGTGNTEAFF

clone_size: -
j_call: TRBJ2-3
d_call: -
v_call: TRBV19
cdr3_nt: TGTGCCAGTCTAATCATAACTAAGTCAACAGATACGCAGTATTTT
cdr3_aa: CASLIITKSTDTQYF

clone_size: many
j_call: TRBJ2-2
d_call: -
v_call: TRBV7-2
cdr3_nt: TGTGCCAGCAGCCCGGCTGGGGAGCTGTTTTTT
cdr3_aa: CASSPAGELFF

clone_size: -
j_call: TRBJ2-3
d_call: -
v_call: TRBV7-2
cdr3_nt: TGTGCCAGCAGCCCCTCCGGAAGGGTCGGGGATACGCAGTATTTT
cdr3_aa: CASSPSGRVGDTQYF